This T cell receptor beta chain was captured in a study of cytomegalovirus exposure and HLA in healthy donors. The study's findings and limits: Later analysis identified a missense DCLRE1C variant that was linked to TCR beta V- and J-gene trimming. Reported performance of the classifier showed diagnosis of cytomegalovirus status with high specificity and sensitivity.

The germline CDR1 and CDR2 sequences are SEHNR and FQNEAQ (reference sequence). The CDR3 loop spans 12 amino acids. PCR amplification relied on 60 Vbeta primers (plus 13 Jbeta primers). Only in-frame clones appear in the TCRdb table, and some are missing; sequencing was by immunoSEQ multiplex PCR. Here the sample spans 200,000 or so clones, 78% being singletons. For this clone: The target antigen is unknown. A junction end diverges from the germline sequence, so it may reflect a read error.

The chain recombines TRBV7-9 with TRBJ2-2; D perhaps matches TRBD2 (6 bases). Sequencing input: PBMCs. This TCR was recovered from a woman aged 25 to 39 in good health and CMV-seropositive. The CDR3 here is CSSSLDPGGLFF. Written as DNA, the CDR3 is TGTTCCAGCAGCTTAGATCCCGGGGGGCTGTTTTTT.